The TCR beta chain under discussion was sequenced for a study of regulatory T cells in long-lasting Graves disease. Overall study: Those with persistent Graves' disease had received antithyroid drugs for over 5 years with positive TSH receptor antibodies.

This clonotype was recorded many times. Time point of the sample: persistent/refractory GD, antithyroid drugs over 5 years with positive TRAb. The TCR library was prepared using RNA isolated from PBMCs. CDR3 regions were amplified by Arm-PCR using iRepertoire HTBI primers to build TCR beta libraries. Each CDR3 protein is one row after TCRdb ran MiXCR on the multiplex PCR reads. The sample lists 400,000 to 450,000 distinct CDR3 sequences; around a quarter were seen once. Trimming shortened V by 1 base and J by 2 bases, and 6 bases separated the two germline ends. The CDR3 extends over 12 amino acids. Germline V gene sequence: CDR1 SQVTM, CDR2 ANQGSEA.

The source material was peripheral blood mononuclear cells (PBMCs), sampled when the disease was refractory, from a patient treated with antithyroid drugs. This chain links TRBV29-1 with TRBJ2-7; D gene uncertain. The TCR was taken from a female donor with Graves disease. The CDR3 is CSVEVRTYEQYF. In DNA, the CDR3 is TGCAGCGTTGAAGTTAGGACCTACGAGCAGTACTTC.